One T cell receptor (beta chain) is described in this entry. Its antigen is as yet unknown. The PCR employed 60 Vbeta primers together with 13 Jbeta primers. Here immunoSEQ multiplex PCR was the method, and the copy in TCRdb shows in-frame clones only, minus some. This table has about 89,000 clones, around 74% appearing once. CDR1 and CDR2 (germline): SGHRS, YFSETQ. The CDR3 length is 14 residues. With 7 bases clipped from V and 3 bases from J, the junction kept 8 bases outside the gene matches. Donors counted as nominally healthy when sampled, yet unrecorded immune exposures were likely. This sample was taken from a study of cytomegalovirus exposure and HLA in healthy donors. Study-wide results and caveats: Later analysis showed TCR association rates varying by HLA locus, highest for DRB1 and lowest for HLA-C. Common viral pathogens were later found to be apparently linked to several of the most significant clusters. On later analysis, the bulk of CMV-associated TCR beta chains appeared to be HLA-restricted.

The TCR sequence derives from a male donor in good health and CMV-seronegative. The chain recombines TRBV5-1 with TRBJ2-7; 9 bases are a match to TRBD2. Input material: PBMCs. The CDR3 region has the DNA TGCGCCAGCCGGTCGGGACTAGCTATCTACGAGCAGTACTTC. Translating it yields CASRSGLAIYEQYF.